This record concerns one TCR beta chain sequence. This record belongs to a study of preoperative IRX-2 immunotherapy in early breast cancer. Treatment meaning: preoperative locoregional IRX-2 cytokine immunotherapy. Samples came from a phase Ib trial of preoperative locoregional IRX-2 cytokine immunotherapy. Measured with immunoSEQ multiplex PCR; TCRdb has only the in-frame clones, and not every one. This table holds about 45,000 clones, roughly 80% found once. Specimen: tumor tissue, collected after IRX-2 immunotherapy. This TCR was recovered from a human donor with breast cancer.

The CDR3 protein is CASSLQGARGEKLFF. Written as DNA, the CDR3 is TGTGCCAGCAGTCTACAGGGGGCGAGAGGTGAAAAACTGTTTTTT. This chain uses TRBV11-3 with TRBJ1-4; 9 bases agree with TRBD1. The junction had 9 bases not matched to a gene; V was cut back by 6 bases and J by 7 bases. This CDR3 has 15 amino acids. Germline assignment: CDR1 SGHNT and CDR2 YENEEA.